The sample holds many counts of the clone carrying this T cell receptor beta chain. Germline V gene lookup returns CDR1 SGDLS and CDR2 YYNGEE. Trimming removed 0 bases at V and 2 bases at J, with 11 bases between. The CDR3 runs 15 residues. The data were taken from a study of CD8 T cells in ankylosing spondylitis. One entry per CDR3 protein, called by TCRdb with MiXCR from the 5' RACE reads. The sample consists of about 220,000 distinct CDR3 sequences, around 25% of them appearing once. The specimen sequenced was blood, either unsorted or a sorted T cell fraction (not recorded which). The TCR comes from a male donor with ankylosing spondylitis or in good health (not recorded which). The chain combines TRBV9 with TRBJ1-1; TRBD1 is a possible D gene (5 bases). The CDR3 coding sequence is TGTGCCAGCAGCGTAGGTGTACGGGACAACACTGAAGCTTTCTTT. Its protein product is CASSVGVRDNTEAFF.